The text below deals with one T cell receptor beta chain. Germline CDR1 reads SGHRS; CDR2 reads YFSETQ. V was clipped by 2 bases and J by 4 bases; unmatched bases: 3. The CDR3 runs 15 residues. This sample was included in a study of blood T cell repertoires in COVID-19. TCRdb's table, derived via immunoSEQ multiplex PCR, lists solely in-frame clones and lacks some. The repertoire holds about 270,000 clones, with about nine tenths as singletons. Sequences were obtained from peripheral blood. The clonotype was recovered from a woman between 25 and 40 years old with COVID-19, enrolled during active disease. The chain joins TRBV5-1 to TRBJ2-2; 9 bases fit TRBD1. CDR3 coding DNA: TGCGCCAGCAGCTTTTGGACAGGGGTCACCGGGGAGCTGTTTTTT. It yields the protein CASSFWTGVTGELFF. Based on the CDR3 plus reference TRBV5-1 and TRBJ2-2, the full variable domain is KAGVTQTPRYLIKTRGQQVTLSCSPISGHRSVSWYQQTPGQGLQFLFEYFSETQRNKGNFPGRFSGRQFSNSRSEMNVSTLELGDSALYLCASSFWTGVTGELFFGEGSRLTVL.